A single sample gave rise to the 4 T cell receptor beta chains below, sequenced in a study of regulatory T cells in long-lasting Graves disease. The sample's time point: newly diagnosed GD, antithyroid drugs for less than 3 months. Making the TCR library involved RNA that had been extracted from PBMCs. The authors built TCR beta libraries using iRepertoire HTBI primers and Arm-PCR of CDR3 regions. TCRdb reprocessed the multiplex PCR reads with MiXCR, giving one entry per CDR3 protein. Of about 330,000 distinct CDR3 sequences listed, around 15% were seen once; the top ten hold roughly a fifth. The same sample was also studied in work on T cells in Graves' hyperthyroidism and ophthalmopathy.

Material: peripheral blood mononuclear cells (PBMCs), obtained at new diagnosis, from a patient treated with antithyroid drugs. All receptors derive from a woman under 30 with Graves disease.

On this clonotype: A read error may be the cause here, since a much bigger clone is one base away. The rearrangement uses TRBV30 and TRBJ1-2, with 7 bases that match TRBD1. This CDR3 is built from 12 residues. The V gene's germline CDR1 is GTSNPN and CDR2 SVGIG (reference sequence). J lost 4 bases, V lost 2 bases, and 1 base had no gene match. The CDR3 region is CAWSPGGYGYTF. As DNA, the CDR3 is TGTGCCTGGAGTCCAGGGGGCTATGGCTACACCTTC.

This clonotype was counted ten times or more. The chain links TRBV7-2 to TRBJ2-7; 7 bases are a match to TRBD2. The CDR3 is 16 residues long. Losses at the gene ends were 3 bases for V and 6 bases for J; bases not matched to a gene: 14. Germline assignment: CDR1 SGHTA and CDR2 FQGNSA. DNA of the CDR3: TGTGCCAGCAGCTTGCGGGGGACGCCCAACCGCGGCGAGCAGTACTTC. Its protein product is CASSLRGTPNRGEQYF. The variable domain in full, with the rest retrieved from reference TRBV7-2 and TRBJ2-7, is GAGVSQSPSNKVTEKGKDVELRCDPISGHTALYWYRQSLGQGLEFLIYFQGNSAPDKSGLPSDRFSAERTGGSVSTLTIQRTQQEDSAVYLCASSLRGTPNRGEQYFGPGTRLTVT.

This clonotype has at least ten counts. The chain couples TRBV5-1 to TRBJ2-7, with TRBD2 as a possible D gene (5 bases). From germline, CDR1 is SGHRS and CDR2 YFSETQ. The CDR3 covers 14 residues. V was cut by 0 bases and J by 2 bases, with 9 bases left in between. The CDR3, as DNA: TGCGCCAGCAGCTTGGTTCGGGGAACCTACGAGCAGTACTTC. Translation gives CASSLVRGTYEQYF.

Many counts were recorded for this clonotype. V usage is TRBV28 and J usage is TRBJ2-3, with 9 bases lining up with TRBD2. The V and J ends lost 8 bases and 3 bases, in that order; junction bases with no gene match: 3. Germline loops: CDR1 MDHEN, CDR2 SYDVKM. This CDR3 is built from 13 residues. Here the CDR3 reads CASFSGSTDTQYF. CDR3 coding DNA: TGTGCCAGCTTTAGCGGGAGTACAGATACGCAGTATTTT.